The 7 T cell receptor beta chains below all came from one sample that was sequenced in a study of T cell repertoires in cytomegalovirus infection. TCRdb itself ran the reads through MiXCR, one entry per CDR3 protein. The repertoire holds 100,000 to 150,000 distinct CDR3 sequences, with approximately 9.2% as singletons. The sample taken for sequencing was PBMCs. These receptor sequences come from a human donor in good health (CMV status not recorded). Some clones in this sample may be carry-over from other donors' samples.

This clonotype was counted many times. The chain uses TRBV11-2 and TRBJ1-2; D call uncertain. The CDR3 runs to 15 residues. Trimming cost V 5 bases and J 2 bases, with 15 bases left between them. Germline CDR1 reads SGHAT; CDR2 reads FQNNGV. The CDR3 reads CASSPTWEQNYGYTF. Here the CDR3 DNA reads TGTGCCAGCAGCCCAACTTGGGAACAAAACTATGGCTACACCTTC.

This clonotype came up a few times. Since a much larger clone is just one base distant, this may be a read error. The CDR3 nucleotides read TGCGCCAGCAGCCGAAAAGGGGCCCAGGGCCCATTCTCTGGGGCCAACGTCCTGACTTTC. It is translated as CASSRKGAQGPFSGANVLTF. V gene TRBV4-1 combines with J gene TRBJ2-6, with D possibly TRBD1 on 5 matching bases. V lost 4 bases to trimming and J lost 0 bases, with 22 bases between them. CDR3 length: 20 amino acids. The germline V gene has CDR1 MGHRA and CDR2 YSYEKL.

The sample holds a few counts of this clonotype. V and J are TRBV5-6 and TRBJ1-1, with D uncertain. Looked up from germline, CDR1 is SGHDT and CDR2 is YYEEEE. The CDR3 totals 12 residues. Trimming stripped 0 bases from V and 4 bases from J, with 4 bases between. The CDR3, as DNA: TGTGCCAGCAGCTTGGTCACCACTGAAGCTTTCTTT. Translation gives CASSLVTTEAFF.

This clonotype was seen ten or more times. This chain connects TRBV7-2 to TRBJ2-4; TRBD1 might be the D (6 bases). The CDR3 extends over 15 amino acids. V was trimmed by 8 bases and J by 0 bases, leaving 14 bases between them. Germline V gene data show CDR1 as SGHTA and CDR2 as FQGNSA. The CDR3 DNA reads TGTGCCAGCCGGCTGGACAGCTTAGCCAAAAACATTCAGTACTTC. As protein: CASRLDSLAKNIQYF.

This chain connects TRBV19 to TRBJ2-2, with D perhaps TRBD1 (6 bases). Germline assignment: CDR1 LNHDA and CDR2 SQIVND (reference sequence). CDR3 length equals 16 residues. Trimming pared 3 bases from V and 1 base from J, leaving 12 bases between. The CDR3 bases are TGTGCCAGTAGTATCTGGGCAGGGGTGAACACCGGGGAGCTGTTTTTT. It is translated as CASSIWAGVNTGELFF.

In this sample, this clonotype turned up many times. This chain uses TRBV7-9 with TRBJ2-2, with D maybe TRBD1 (6 bases). CDR1 and CDR2 (germline): SEHNR, FQNEAQ (reference sequence). With 5 bases removed from V and 8 bases from J, the gap between germline ends came to 15 bases. The CDR3 extends over 14 amino acids. CDR3: CASSEAGTSGELFF. The CDR3 DNA follows: TGTGCCAGCAGCGAAGCCGGGACATCTGGGGAGCTGTTTTTT.

This clonotype has more than one count but fewer than ten. The CDR3 nucleotides read TGTGCCACCAGCCCCGGGACTTTAAGCAACTACAATGAGCAGTTCTTC. Translation: CATSPGTLSNYNEQFF. The chain couples TRBV15 to TRBJ2-1, with D possibly TRBD2 on 6 matching bases. In germline, CDR1 is LNHNV, CDR2 YYDKDF (reference sequence). V lost 5 bases to trimming and J lost 3 bases, with 17 bases between them. The CDR3 extends over 16 amino acids.